The text below deals with one T cell receptor (beta chain). These data belong to a study of blood T cell repertoires in COVID-19. Trimming shortened V by 0 bases and J by 7 bases, and 13 bases separated the two germline ends. The length of the CDR3 is 14 residues. Per germline, CDR1 SGHRS and CDR2 YFSETQ. Sequencing was performed with immunoSEQ multiplex PCR; in TCRdb, only in-frame clones are kept and a portion is missing. The sample consists of over 85,000 clones, 85% to 90% of them appearing once. The sequenced material came from peripheral blood. The TCR originated in a woman of 80 years or more with active COVID-19. V gene TRBV5-1 combines with J gene TRBJ1-2; tentative D call: TRBD1 (6 bases). CDR3 in DNA: TGCGCCAGCAGCTTGGAAGGGGGGGCGCCTGGCTACACCTTC. This encodes CASSLEGGAPGYTF.